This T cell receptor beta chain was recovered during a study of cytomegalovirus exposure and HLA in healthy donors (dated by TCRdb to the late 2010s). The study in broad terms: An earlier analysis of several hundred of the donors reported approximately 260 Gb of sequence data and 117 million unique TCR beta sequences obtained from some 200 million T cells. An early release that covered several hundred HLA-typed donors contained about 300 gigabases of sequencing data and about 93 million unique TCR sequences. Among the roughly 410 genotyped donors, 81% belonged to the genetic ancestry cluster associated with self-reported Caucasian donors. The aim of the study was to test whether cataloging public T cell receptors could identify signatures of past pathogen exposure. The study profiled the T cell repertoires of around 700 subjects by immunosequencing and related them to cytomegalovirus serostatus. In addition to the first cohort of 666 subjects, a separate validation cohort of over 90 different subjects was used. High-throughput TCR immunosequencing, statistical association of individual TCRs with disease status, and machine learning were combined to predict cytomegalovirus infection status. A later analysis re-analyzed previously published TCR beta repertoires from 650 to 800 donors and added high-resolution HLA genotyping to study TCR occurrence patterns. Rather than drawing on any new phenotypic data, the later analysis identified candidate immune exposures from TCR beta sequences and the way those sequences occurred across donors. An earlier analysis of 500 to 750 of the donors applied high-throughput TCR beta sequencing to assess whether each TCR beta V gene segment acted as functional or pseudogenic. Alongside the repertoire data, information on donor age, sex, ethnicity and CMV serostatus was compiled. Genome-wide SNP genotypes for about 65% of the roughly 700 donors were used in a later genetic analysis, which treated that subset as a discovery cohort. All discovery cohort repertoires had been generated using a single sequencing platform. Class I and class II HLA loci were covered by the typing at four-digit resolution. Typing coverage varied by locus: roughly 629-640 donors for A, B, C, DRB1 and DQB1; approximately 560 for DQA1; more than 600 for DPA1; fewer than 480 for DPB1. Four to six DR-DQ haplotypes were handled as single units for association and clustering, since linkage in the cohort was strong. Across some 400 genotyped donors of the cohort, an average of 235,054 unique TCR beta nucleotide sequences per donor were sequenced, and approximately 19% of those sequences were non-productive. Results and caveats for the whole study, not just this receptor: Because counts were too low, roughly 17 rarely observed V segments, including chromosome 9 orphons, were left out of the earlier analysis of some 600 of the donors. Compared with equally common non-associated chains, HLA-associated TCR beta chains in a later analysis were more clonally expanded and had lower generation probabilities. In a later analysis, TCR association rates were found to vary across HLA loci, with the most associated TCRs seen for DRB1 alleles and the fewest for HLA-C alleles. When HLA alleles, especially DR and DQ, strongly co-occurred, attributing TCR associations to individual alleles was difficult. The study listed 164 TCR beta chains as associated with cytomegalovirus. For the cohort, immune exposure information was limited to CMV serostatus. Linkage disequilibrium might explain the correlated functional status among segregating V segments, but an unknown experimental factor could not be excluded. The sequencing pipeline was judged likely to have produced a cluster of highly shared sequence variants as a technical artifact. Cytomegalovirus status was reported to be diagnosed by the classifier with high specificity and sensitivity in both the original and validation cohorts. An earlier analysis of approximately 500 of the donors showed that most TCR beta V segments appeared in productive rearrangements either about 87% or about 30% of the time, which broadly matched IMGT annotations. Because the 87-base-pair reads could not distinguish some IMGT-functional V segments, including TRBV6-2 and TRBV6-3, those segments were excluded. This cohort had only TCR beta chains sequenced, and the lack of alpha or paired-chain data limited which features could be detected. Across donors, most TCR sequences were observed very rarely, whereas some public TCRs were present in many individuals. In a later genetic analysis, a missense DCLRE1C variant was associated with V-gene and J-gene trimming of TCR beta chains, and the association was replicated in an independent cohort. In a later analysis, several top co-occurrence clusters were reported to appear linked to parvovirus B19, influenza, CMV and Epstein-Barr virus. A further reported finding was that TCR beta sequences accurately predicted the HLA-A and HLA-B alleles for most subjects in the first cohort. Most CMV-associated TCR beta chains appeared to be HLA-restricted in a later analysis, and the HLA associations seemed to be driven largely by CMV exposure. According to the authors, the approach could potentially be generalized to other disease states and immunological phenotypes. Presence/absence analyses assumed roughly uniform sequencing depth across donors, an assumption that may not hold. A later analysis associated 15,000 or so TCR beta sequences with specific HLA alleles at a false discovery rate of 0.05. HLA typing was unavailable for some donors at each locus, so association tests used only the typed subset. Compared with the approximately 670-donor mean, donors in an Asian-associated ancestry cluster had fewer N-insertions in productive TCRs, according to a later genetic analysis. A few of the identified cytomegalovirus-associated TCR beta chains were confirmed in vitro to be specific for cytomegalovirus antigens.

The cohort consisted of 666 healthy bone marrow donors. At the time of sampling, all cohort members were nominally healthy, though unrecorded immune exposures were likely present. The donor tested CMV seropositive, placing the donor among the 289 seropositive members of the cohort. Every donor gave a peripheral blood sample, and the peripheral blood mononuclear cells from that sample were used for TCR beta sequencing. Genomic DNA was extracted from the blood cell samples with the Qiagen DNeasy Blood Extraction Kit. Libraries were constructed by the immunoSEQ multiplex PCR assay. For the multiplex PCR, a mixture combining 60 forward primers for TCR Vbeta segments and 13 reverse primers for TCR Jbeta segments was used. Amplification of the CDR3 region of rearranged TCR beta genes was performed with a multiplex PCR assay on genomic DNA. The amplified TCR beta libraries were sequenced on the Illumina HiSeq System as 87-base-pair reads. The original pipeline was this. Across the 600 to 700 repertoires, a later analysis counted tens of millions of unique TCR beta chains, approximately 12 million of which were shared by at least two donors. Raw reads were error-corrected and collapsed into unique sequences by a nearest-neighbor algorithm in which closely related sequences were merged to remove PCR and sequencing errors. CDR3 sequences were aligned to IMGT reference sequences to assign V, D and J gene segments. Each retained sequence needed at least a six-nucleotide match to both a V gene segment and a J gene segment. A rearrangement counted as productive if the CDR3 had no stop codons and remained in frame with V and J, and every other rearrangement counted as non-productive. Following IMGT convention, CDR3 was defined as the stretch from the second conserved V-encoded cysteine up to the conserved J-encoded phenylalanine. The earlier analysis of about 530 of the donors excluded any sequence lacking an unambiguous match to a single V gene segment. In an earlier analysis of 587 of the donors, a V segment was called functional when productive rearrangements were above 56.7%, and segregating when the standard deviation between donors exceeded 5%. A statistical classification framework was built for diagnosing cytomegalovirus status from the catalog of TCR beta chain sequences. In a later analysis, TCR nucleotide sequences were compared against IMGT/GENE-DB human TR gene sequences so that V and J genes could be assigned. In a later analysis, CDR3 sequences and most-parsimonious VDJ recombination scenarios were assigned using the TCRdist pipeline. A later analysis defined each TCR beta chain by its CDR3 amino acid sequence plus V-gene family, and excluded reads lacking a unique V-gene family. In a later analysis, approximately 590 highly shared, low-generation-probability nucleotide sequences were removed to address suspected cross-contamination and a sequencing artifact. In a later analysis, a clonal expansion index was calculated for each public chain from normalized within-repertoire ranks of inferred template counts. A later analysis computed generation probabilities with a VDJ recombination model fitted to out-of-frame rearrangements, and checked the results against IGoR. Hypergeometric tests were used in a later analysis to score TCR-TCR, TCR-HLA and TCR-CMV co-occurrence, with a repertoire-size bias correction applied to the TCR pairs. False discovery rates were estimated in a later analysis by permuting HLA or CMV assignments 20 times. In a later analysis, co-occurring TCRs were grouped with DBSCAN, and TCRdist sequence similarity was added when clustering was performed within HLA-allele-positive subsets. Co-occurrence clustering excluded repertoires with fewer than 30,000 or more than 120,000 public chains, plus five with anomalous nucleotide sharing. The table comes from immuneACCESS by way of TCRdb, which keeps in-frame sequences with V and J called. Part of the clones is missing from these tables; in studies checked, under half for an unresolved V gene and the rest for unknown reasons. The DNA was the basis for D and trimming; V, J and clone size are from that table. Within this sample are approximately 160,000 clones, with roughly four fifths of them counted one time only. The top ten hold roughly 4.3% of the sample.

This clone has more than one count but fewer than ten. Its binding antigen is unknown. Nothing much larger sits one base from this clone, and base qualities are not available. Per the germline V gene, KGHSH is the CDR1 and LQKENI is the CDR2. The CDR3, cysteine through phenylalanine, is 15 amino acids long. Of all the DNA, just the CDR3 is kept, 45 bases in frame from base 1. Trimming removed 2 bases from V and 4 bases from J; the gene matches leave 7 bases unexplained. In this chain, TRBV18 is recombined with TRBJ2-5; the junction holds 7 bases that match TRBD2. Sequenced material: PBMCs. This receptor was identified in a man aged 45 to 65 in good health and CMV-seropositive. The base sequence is TGTGCCAGCTCACCATCACCCCTAGCGGTAGAGACCCAGTACTTC. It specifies CASSPSPLAVETQYF. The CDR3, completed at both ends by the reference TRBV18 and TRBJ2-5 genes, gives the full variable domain NAGVMQNPRHLVRRRGQEARLRCSPMKGHSHVYWYRQLPEEGLKFMVYLQKENIIDESGMPKERFSAEFPKEGPSILRIQQVVRGDSAAYFCASSPSPLAVETQYFGPGTRLLVL.